This TCR beta chain is from a study of early T cells in non-severe SARS-CoV-2 infection. Whole-study context: Whole-blood bulk RNA, unsorted, was sequenced, and chains were unpaired.

This clonotype was seen ten or more times. No antigen is known for it. Per germline, CDR1 SGHTA and CDR2 FQGNSA. V dropped 1 base and J dropped 3 bases, with 18 bases sitting between them. The CDR3 spans 18 residues. Unique molecular identifiers were added to individual cDNA molecules. TCRdb reanalysed the 5' RACE reads using MiXCR and keeps one entry per CDR3 protein. Seen here are approximately 21,000 distinct CDR3 sequences, roughly 5.3% observed once, and the top ten hold about 11%. Findings of the study overall: The study's VDJdb matching favored anti-spike CD8 responses and missed private and CD4 specificities.

The clonotype was recovered from an adult who was a healthcare worker with PCR-confirmed SARS-CoV-2 infection or an uninfected control (not recorded which). V and J are TRBV7-2 and TRBJ2-2, with TRBD2 as a possible D gene (6 bases). Sequencing used whole blood. As DNA, the CDR3 is TGTGCCAGCAGCTTAGTTCCTTCAGCGGCGGGGTACACCGGGGAGCTGTTTTTT. Residues: CASSLVPSAAGYTGELFF.